The 16 T cell receptor beta chains listed next were all sequenced from one sample in a study of shared clonotypes between healthy human individuals. TCRdb's copy holds only in-frame clones and misses some; the assay was immunoSEQ multiplex PCR. The sample includes some 510,000 clones, about four fifths of them seen just once. The material sequenced was PBMCs. The receptors here all came from a woman aged 40-49 years in good health. Some clones in this sample may be carry-over from other donors' samples.

The rearrangement joins TRBV5-1 to TRBJ2-3; 8 positions agree with TRBD2. The CDR3 totals 17 residues. Per germline, CDR1 SGHRS and CDR2 YFSETQ. With V trimmed by 0 bases and J by 0 bases, 6 bases remained unmatched. CDR3 protein: CASSLGAASGSTDTQYF. CDR3 coding DNA: TGCGCCAGCAGCTTGGGCGCGGCTAGCGGGAGCACAGATACGCAGTATTTT.

This clone turned up a few times. The chain links TRBV6-6 to TRBJ1-5; D is perhaps TRBD1 (5 bases). V was trimmed by 6 bases and J by 6 bases, leaving 18 bases between them. This CDR3 contains 15 residues. Germline CDR1 is MNHNY and CDR2 is SVGAGI (reference sequence). In nucleotides, the CDR3 is TGTGCCAGCAGCTGGACACCTCTAGGAGGTCAGCCCCAGCATTTT. Encoded protein: CASSWTPLGGQPQHF.

V and J are TRBV15 and TRBJ1-5; D is possibly TRBD1 (6 bases). Trimming took 6 bases from V and 3 from J, leaving 18 bases between them. Germline CDR1 LNHNV, CDR2 YYDKDF (reference sequence). The CDR3 consists of 16 residues. DNA for the CDR3: TGTGCCACCAGGAATACAGGGAAAAGGAACAATCAGCCCCAGCATTTT. Encoded protein: CATRNTGKRNNQPQHF.

This rearrangement joins TRBV21-1 to TRBJ1-1; the table's D call, TRBD1, has no DNA check behind it. TRBV21-1 is listed as a pseudogene. The CDR3 loop spans 17 amino acids. The CDR3 DNA is TGTGCCAGCAGCAGGGACAGGGGAGTCGGCAAAAACACTGAAGCTTTCTTT. Translating gives CASSRDRGVGKNTEAFF.

This chain links TRBV7-9 with TRBJ2-1, with TRBD2 matching over 14 bases. The junction had 9 bases not matched to a gene; V was cut back by 5 bases and J by 0 bases. Germline assignment: CDR1 SEHNR and CDR2 FQNEAQ (reference sequence). The CDR3 is 19 amino acids. CDR3 nucleotide sequence: TGTGCCAGCAGCCCGACTAGCGGGAGGGCTTTGAGCTCCTACAATGAGCAGTTCTTC. Its translation: CASSPTSGRALSSYNEQFF.

This clone has only a few counts. In DNA form, the CDR3 reads TGTGCCATAGGGGGAGGCACTGAAGCTTTCTTT. Translation gives CAIGGGTEAFF. This rearrangement joins TRBV10-3 to TRBJ1-1; D perhaps matches TRBD1 (6 bases). V was pared by 9 bases and J by 4 bases, with 9 bases between. The CDR3 extends over 11 amino acids. CDR1 and CDR2 from the germline V gene are ENHRY and SYGVKD.

The chain uses TRBV6-5 and TRBJ1-4; 9 nucleotides align to TRBD1. Per germline, CDR1 MNHEY and CDR2 SVGAGI. There are 15 residues in the CDR3. J gave up 8 bases and V 6 bases, and 10 bases lay outside the gene matches. CDR3 loop: CASSPLGQGNEKLFF. In DNA form, the CDR3 reads TGTGCCAGCAGCCCCCTTGGACAGGGGAACGAAAAACTGTTTTTT.

The chain combines TRBV7-2 with TRBJ2-5, with 8 positions matching TRBD1. Near its end, the DNA agrees better with TRBJ2-7, so the J call may be wrong. Germline V gene data show CDR1 as SGHTA and CDR2 as FQGNSA. This CDR3 comprises 16 residues. CDR3 nucleotide sequence: TGTGCCAGCAGCCACCTTAGGGCAGGGGGCTTCTACGAGCAGTACTTC. Amino acids: CASSHLRAGGFYEQYF.

V gene TRBV27 combines with J gene TRBJ2-7, with TRBD2 identical over 8 bases. This CDR3 has 16 residues. The J segment lost 3 bases and the V segment lost 6 bases, leaving 13 bases of the junction unmatched. Per the germline V gene, CDR1 is MNHEY and CDR2 is SMNVEV (reference sequence). The CDR3 loop is CASRRQAGVGGYEQYF. The CDR3, as DNA: TGTGCCAGCAGACGGCAAGCGGGAGTGGGAGGCTACGAGCAGTACTTC.

This clone was found once. The chain is built from TRBV15 and TRBJ1-2; TRBD1 agrees at 9 bases. The V gene's germline CDR1 is LNHNV and CDR2 YYDKDF (reference sequence). This CDR3 has 14 residues. The ends lost 5 bases at V and 2 bases at J; junction bases unmatched: 3. This CDR3 reads CATSYRGLNYGYTF. In DNA, the CDR3 is TGTGCCACCAGCTACAGGGGGCTAAACTATGGCTACACCTTC.

This clone was seen only a few times. The V and J genes are TRBV5-4 and TRBJ2-3; 8 nucleotides agree with TRBD2. Looked up from germline, CDR1 is SGHNT and CDR2 is YYREEE (reference sequence). Trimming at V came to 0 bases and at J to 2 bases, leaving 5 bases not matched to a gene. The CDR3 is 16 amino acids. The CDR3 DNA reads TGTGCCAGCAGCTTGGATAGCGGGACCGACACAGATACGCAGTATTTT. Translation: CASSLDSGTDTDTQYF.

The CDR3, as DNA: TGCAGTGCTAGCTGGAACTATGGCTACACCTTC. Translation: CSASWNYGYTF. The chain is built from TRBV20-1 and TRBJ1-2; D gene uncertain. Germline-derived CDR1 and CDR2 are DFQATT and SNEGSKA (reference sequence). V was pared by 3 bases and J by 2 bases, with 4 bases between. The CDR3 consists of 11 residues.

This clone appeared a few times. V is TRBV28 and J is TRBJ2-5; D is uncertain. Germline CDR1 and CDR2: MDHEN and SYDVKM. The CDR3 is 12 residues long. V lost 5 bases, J lost 7 bases, and 11 bases lay in between. CDR3 sequence reads: CASSLRDGTQYF. CDR3 nucleotides: TGTGCCAGCAGTCTCCGTGATGGGACCCAGTACTTC. Looking up the rest from reference TRBV28 and TRBJ2-5 gives the full variable domain: DVKVTQSSRYLVKRTGEKVFLECVQDMDHENMFWYRQDPGLGLRLIYFSYDVKMKEKGDIPEGYSVSREKKERFSLILESASTNQTSMYLCASSLRDGTQYFGPGTRLLVL.

This clone has just one count. The J gene is TRBJ2-7, the V gene TRBV28; D remains ambiguous. Per the germline V gene, CDR1 is MDHEN and CDR2 is SYDVKM. V lost 4 bases to trimming and J lost 0 bases, with 19 bases between them. The CDR3 has 17 amino acids. The CDR3 coding sequence is TGTGCCAGCAGTTCGGACCCTCATCACCCCCTCTCCTACGAGCAGTACTTC. Translation gives CASSSDPHHPLSYEQYF.

V is TRBV7-9 and J is TRBJ2-1; 7 positions match TRBD2. Unmatched junction bases numbered 16, after V lost 5 bases and J lost 9 bases. CDR3 length: 16 residues. CDR1 SEHNR and CDR2 FQNEAQ come from the germline V gene (reference sequence). CDR3 coding DNA: TGTGCCAGCAGCCCTGGGGGGGTTCTAGCGGCAGCTGAGCAGTTCTTC. Protein product: CASSPGGVLAAAEQFF.

This chain connects TRBV6-1 to TRBJ1-2; weak D call: TRBD1 (6 bases). The CDR3 is made up of 13 amino acids. From germline, CDR1 is MNHNS and CDR2 SASEGT. The germline V and J ends were trimmed by 6 bases and 4 bases, with 12 bases remaining between them. The CDR3, as DNA: TGTGCCAGCAGCGCTGACAGGTTCTATGGCTACACCTTC. Protein: CASSADRFYGYTF.